The rows below give T cell receptor beta chains drawn from one sample of a study of blood T cell repertoires in COVID-19. Assay used: immunoSEQ multiplex PCR; TCRdb lists only in-frame clones, some missing. The table includes about 36,000 clones, about nine tenths detected once. Sequenced: peripheral blood. The receptors originated from a human donor in a cohort sampled during active COVID-19. The CDR3 runs from the conserved cysteine through the conserved F or W. The D gene is left open where the match is weak. Only part of the rows carry a size: once, few, many, or a class if the clone is expanded.

CDR3 length	V gene	clone size	J gene	D gene	CDR3 protein	CDR3 DNA
14	TRBV18	once	TRBJ2-7	-	CASSPDRATYEQYF	TGTGCCAGCTCACCCGACAGAGCTACCTACGAGCAGTACTTC
15	TRBV11-3	once	TRBJ2-7	TRBD2	CASSSRTSGTDEQYF	TGTGCCAGCAGCTCCCGGACTAGCGGGACCGACGAGCAGTACTTC
14	TRBV27	-	TRBJ1-5	TRBD1	CASKETGGSQPQHF	TGTGCCAGTAAAGAGACAGGGGGCAGTCAGCCCCAGCATTTT
13	TRBV30	few	TRBJ2-1	TRBD2	CAWTRERGYEQFF	TGTGCCTGGACACGGGAGCGGGGGTATGAGCAGTTCTTC
13	TRBV5-1	-	TRBJ1-4	-	CASSRGTNEKLFF	TGCGCCAGCAGCCGAGGGACTAATGAAAAACTGTTTTTT
13	TRBV7-2	-	TRBJ2-7	-	CASSLGQRNEQYF	TGTGCCAGCAGCTTGGGGCAGCGCAACGAGCAGTACTTC
17	TRBV9	-	TRBJ2-6	-	CASSVGAQGSGANVLTF	TGTGCCAGCAGCGTAGGGGCGCAAGGCTCTGGGGCCAACGTCCTGACTTTC
13	TRBV9	-	TRBJ1-5	-	CASSVASDQPQHF	TGTGCCAGCAGCGTAGCTTCTGATCAGCCCCAGCATTTT
15	TRBV5-1	-	TRBJ2-1	TRBD1	CASSFGQGAQNEQFF	TGCGCCAGCAGCTTTGGACAGGGGGCGCAGAATGAGCAGTTCTTC
14	TRBV9	-	TRBJ1-1	-	CASSVAPTNTEAFF	TGTGCCAGCAGCGTAGCACCTACGAACACTGAAGCTTTCTTT
13	TRBV3-1/TRBV3-2	-	TRBJ2-5	-	CASSQGGGGTQYF	TGTGCCAGCAGCCAAGGGGGCGGCGGGACCCAGTACTTC
14	TRBV6-5	-	TRBJ2-1	TRBD2	CASIRLASYNEQFF	TGTGCCAGCATTAGACTAGCCTCCTACAATGAGCAGTTCTTC
11	TRBV19	-	TRBJ1-3	-	CASETRNTIYF	TGTGCCAGTGAAACGCGGAACACCATATATTTT
15	TRBV7-2	-	TRBJ2-3	-	CASSLGASSTDTQYF	TGTGCCAGCAGCTTAGGAGCTTCTAGCACAGATACGCAGTATTTT
13	TRBV24-1	-	TRBJ1-5	-	CATSPRYNQPQHF	TGTGCCACCAGTCCCCGGTACAATCAGCCCCAGCATTTT
16	TRBV5-1	-	TRBJ2-3	TRBD2	CASSLGLAAPTDTQYF	TGCGCCAGCAGCTTAGGACTAGCGGCCCCCACAGATACGCAGTATTTT
19	TRBV28	-	TRBJ1-2	-	CASSLAGVRTGPPGWGYTF	TGTGCCAGCAGTTTAGCGGGCGTGCGTACAGGGCCTCCGGGATGGGGCTACACCTTC
16	TRBV28	-	TRBJ1-2	-	CASSPPAGGGNYGYTF	TGTGCCAGCAGTCCCCCGGCTGGGGGAGGCAACTATGGCTACACCTTC
16	TRBV7-2	-	TRBJ2-7	-	CASSPGLSRSSYEQYF	TGTGCCAGCAGCCCAGGACTGTCTAGGAGCTCCTACGAGCAGTACTTC
17	TRBV7-3	-	TRBJ2-2	TRBD2	CASSLGREGLGTGELFF	TGTGCCAGCAGCTTGGGGCGGGAGGGCCTTGGAACCGGGGAGCTGTTTTTT
14	TRBV28	-	TRBJ1-2	TRBD1	CASSPTGQDYGYTF	TGTGCCAGCAGCCCGACGGGACAGGACTATGGCTACACCTTC
16	TRBV27	-	TRBJ1-3	-	CASPPNLGLSGNTIYF	TGTGCCAGCCCTCCGAATCTAGGCCTCTCTGGAAACACCATATATTTT
15	TRBV7-6	-	TRBJ2-5	TRBD2	CASSQPGGGQETQYF	TGTGCCAGCAGCCAACCCGGGGGGGGGCAAGAGACCCAGTACTTC
15	TRBV10-1	-	TRBJ2-5	TRBD2	CASSELAGGKETQYF	TGCGCCAGCAGTGAGTTAGCGGGAGGGAAAGAGACCCAGTACTTC
15	TRBV3-1/TRBV3-2	-	TRBJ2-2	TRBD2	CASSRGTTTGGELFF	TGTGCCAGCAGCCGAGGGACTACGACGGGCGGGGAGCTGTTTTTT
15	TRBV7-2	-	TRBJ2-3	TRBD1	CASSLGGTGANTQYF	TGTGCCAGCAGCTTAGGGGGGACAGGGGCCAATACGCAGTATTTT
18	TRBV7-2	-	TRBJ1-6	-	CASSLTGKWTNSNSPLHF	TGTGCCAGCAGCTTAACAGGGAAGTGGACCAACTCTAATTCACCCCTCCACTTT
14	TRBV19	-	TRBJ1-1	-	CASSIGGPNTEAFF	TGTGCCAGTAGTATCGGGGGACCCAACACTGAAGCTTTCTTT
16	TRBV5-1	-	TRBJ2-2	TRBD2	CASSLASGWNTGELFF	TGCGCCAGCAGCCTTGCTAGCGGGTGGAACACCGGGGAGCTGTTTTTT
18	TRBV18	-	TRBJ1-1	TRBD1	CASSPYTPGTGMNTEAFF	TGTGCCAGCTCACCATATACTCCCGGGACAGGGATGAACACTGAAGCTTTCTTT
19	TRBV10-1	-	TRBJ2-5	TRBD1	CASSDGRTGSVLGQETQYF	TGCGCCAGCAGTGACGGGCGGACAGGGAGCGTCCTCGGGCAAGAGACCCAGTACTTC
14	TRBV6-5	-	TRBJ2-5	TRBD2	CASRGTSIRETQYF	TGTGCCAGCAGGGGGACTAGCATCCGGGAGACCCAGTACTTC
12	TRBV28	-	TRBJ2-7	-	CASSVGVPRQYF	TGTGCCAGCAGTGTCGGAGTCCCCAGGCAGTACTTC
12	TRBV28	-	TRBJ2-1	TRBD2	CAGGTSGSGQFF	TGTGCCGGAGGGACTAGCGGGAGCGGTCAGTTCTTC
13	TRBV27	-	TRBJ2-7	TRBD1	CASSTGTGNEQYF	TGTGCCAGCAGTACCGGGACAGGGAACGAGCAGTACTTC
15	TRBV3-1/TRBV3-2	once	TRBJ1-2	TRBD1	CASSRPGQGAHSYTF	TGTGCCAGCAGCCGTCCCGGACAGGGGGCTCACAGCTACACCTTC
15	TRBV28	-	TRBJ2-3	TRBD2	CASRLAVTSTDTQYF	TGTGCCAGCAGACTAGCGGTTACTAGCACAGATACGCAGTATTTT